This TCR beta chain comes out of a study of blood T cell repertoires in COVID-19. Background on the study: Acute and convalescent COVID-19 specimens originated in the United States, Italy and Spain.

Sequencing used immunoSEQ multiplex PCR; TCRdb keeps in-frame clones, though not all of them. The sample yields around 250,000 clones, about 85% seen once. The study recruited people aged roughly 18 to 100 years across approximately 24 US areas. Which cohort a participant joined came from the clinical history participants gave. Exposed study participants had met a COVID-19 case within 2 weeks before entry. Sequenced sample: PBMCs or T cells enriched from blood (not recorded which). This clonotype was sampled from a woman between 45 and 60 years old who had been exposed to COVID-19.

The CDR3 protein is CASSPSRYQNDNEQFF. The CDR3 bases are TGTGCCAGCTCACCATCGAGGTACCAGAACGACAATGAGCAGTTCTTC. This rearrangement joins TRBV18 to TRBJ2-1, with unresolved D. V was pared by 2 bases and J by 5 bases, with 16 bases between. The CDR3 totals 16 residues. Germline-derived CDR1 and CDR2 are KGHSH and LQKENI.